The rows below give T cell receptor beta chains drawn from one sample of a study of beta chain features in type 1 diabetes. The table came from immunoSEQ multiplex PCR; TCRdb's copy has only in-frame clones and leaves some out. The top ten hold approximately 0.11% of the sample, which has over 600,000 clones, about an eighth seen once. Sequencing was performed on naive CD4+ T cells from blood. Receptors originate from a man aged 25 to 40 with type 1 diabetes. Each CDR3 is given with its conserved first and last residue. Fields, in order: J gene, clone size, V gene, D gene, CDR3 protein, CDR3 DNA. D genes are given only for firm matches. Size is stated for part of the rows, as once, few or many counts, or as a class when the clone is expanded.

>TRBJ2-3|few|TRBV9|TRBD2
CASSAGGAGTINTQYF
TGTGCCAGCAGCGCGGGCGGCGCAGGGACTATTAATACGCAGTATTTT
>TRBJ1-6|-|TRBV27|TRBD1
CASSPGQGYSPLHF
TGTGCCAGCAGCCCGGGACAGGGTTATTCACCCCTCCACTTT
>TRBJ1-2|few|TRBV29-1|-
CSVGNEGTF
TGCAGCGTCGGGAACGAGGGCACCTTC
>TRBJ1-6|-|TRBV30|-
CAWSVQVQGNSPLHF
TGTGCCTGGAGTGTACAGGTACAGGGTAATTCACCCCTCCACTTT
>TRBJ1-5|-|TRBV7-9|-
CASSLGNQPQHF
TGTGCCAGCAGCTTGGGGAATCAGCCCCAGCATTTT
>TRBJ2-5|-|TRBV29-1|-
CSVETMETQYF
TGCAGCGTTGAAACTATGGAGACCCAGTACTTC
>TRBJ2-2|few|TRBV5-1|TRBD1
CASSLAYPGQGNTGELFF
TGCGCCAGCAGCTTGGCATATCCGGGACAGGGGAACACCGGGGAGCTGTTTTTT
>TRBJ2-7|-|TRBV19|TRBD2
CASSPLTSGGLYEQYF
TGTGCCAGTAGTCCCCTTACTAGCGGGGGGCTCTACGAGCAGTACTTC
>TRBJ2-5|few|TRBV4-2|TRBD2
CASSYRLADSQETQYF
TGTGCCAGCAGCTATCGACTAGCGGATTCCCAAGAGACCCAGTACTTC
>TRBJ2-3|-|TRBV4-1|-
CASSQEGGADTQYF
TGCGCCAGCAGCCAAGAAGGAGGCGCAGATACGCAGTATTTT
>TRBJ2-3|-|TRBV5-1|TRBD2
CASSLRLAGARDTQYF
TGCGCCAGCAGCCTTCGACTAGCGGGGGCGAGAGATACGCAGTATTTT
>TRBJ2-7|few|TRBV4-1|-
CASSQETVGRQYF
TGCGCCAGCAGCCAAGAGACGGTGGGACGACAGTACTTC
>TRBJ1-6|-|TRBV6-5|-
CASSYGRGSPLHF
TGTGCCAGCAGTTATGGCAGGGGATCACCCCTCCACTTT
>TRBJ1-2|-|TRBV18|-
CASSPSDGAGAYGYTF
TGTGCCAGCTCACCCTCGGACGGGGCAGGAGCCTATGGCTACACCTTC
>TRBJ1-2|few|TRBV29-1|-
CSVDRLGVNYGYTF
TGCAGCGTTGATAGGCTGGGGGTTAACTATGGCTACACCTTC
>TRBJ2-3|few|TRBV9|-
CASSVLAGPDTQYF
TGTGCCAGCAGCGTCTTGGCAGGTCCAGATACGCAGTATTTT
>TRBJ1-2|-|TRBV12-5|-
CASGLALSYGYTF
TGTGCTAGTGGTTTGGCACTAAGCTATGGCTACACCTTC
>TRBJ1-6|-|TRBV21-1|-
CASFLPGYNSPLHF
TGTGCCAGCTTCTTGCCGGGCTATAATTCACCCCTCCACTTT
>TRBJ2-2|-|TRBV6-1|-
CASSVGRRGWNTGELFF
TGTGCCAGCAGTGTCGGACGCCGGGGCTGGAACACCGGGGAGCTGTTTTTT
>TRBJ2-2|-|TRBV10-3|-
CARRAGETGELFF
TGTGCCAGAAGGGCAGGGGAGACCGGGGAGCTGTTTTTT
>TRBJ2-5|-|TRBV6-5|TRBD2
CASSSGGTQYF
TGTGCCAGCAGTAGCGGGGGGACCCAGTACTTC
>TRBJ1-1|-|TRBV6-1|-
CASSEARTEAFF
TGTGCCAGCAGTGAAGCTAGGACTGAAGCTTTCTTT
>TRBJ1-1|-|TRBV29-1|-
CSVDRGTTEAFF
TGCAGCGTTGACAGGGGTACCACTGAAGCTTTCTTT
>TRBJ2-5|few|TRBV7-2|TRBD1
CASSLRRDSQETQYF
TGTGCCAGCAGCTTACGTCGGGACAGTCAAGAGACCCAGTACTTC
>TRBJ2-3|-|TRBV29-1|-
CSAGGPSTDTQYF
TGCAGCGCTGGGGGACCATCCACAGATACGCAGTATTTT
>TRBJ1-2|-|TRBV7-2|-
CASSYSGTDYGYTF
TGTGCCAGCAGTTACTCCGGGACGGACTATGGCTACACCTTC
>TRBJ2-3|few|TRBV5-6|TRBD2
CASSLDPGGDTQYF
TGTGCCAGCAGCTTGGACCCCGGGGGGGATACGCAGTATTTT
>TRBJ1-5|-|TRBV6-6|-
CASSYSPGDQPQHF
TGTGCCAGCAGTTACTCACCAGGGGATCAGCCCCAGCATTTT
>TRBJ2-5|few|TRBV2|TRBD2
CASTGRRETQYF
TGTGCCAGCACCGGGAGGAGGGAGACCCAGTACTTC
>TRBJ1-6|-|TRBV7-9|TRBD1
CASSLVDRVSPLHF
TGTGCCAGCAGCCTAGTGGACAGGGTTTCACCCCTCCACTTT